The subject of this entry is one T cell receptor (beta chain). The method was immunoSEQ multiplex PCR; TCRdb's version includes in-frame clones alone and lacks a portion of them. The table lists about 130,000 clones, 90% to 98% of them singletons. The CDR3 length is 14 residues. Per germline, CDR1 LNHDA and CDR2 SQIVND (reference sequence). With 3 bases removed from V and 3 bases from J, the gap between germline ends came to 12 bases. This entry belongs to a study of T cell changes during pregnancy in multiple sclerosis. The source is a female donor with multiple sclerosis, enrolled in a pregnancy study. The chain links TRBV19 to TRBJ2-7; D call uncertain. The sequencing used peripheral blood, collected after pregnancy. DNA of the CDR3: TGTGCCAGTAGTATGGTGGCTGGTAACTACGAGCAGTACTTC. It specifies CASSMVAGNYEQYF.